This T cell receptor (beta chain) appears in the sequencing data of a study of T cells after yellow fever vaccination. TCRdb processed the 5' RACE reads anew with MiXCR; each CDR3 protein has one entry. Altogether some 550,000 distinct CDR3 sequences are present, over 15% being singletons, with the ten largest covering over 11%. This clonotype showed up just a few times. This CDR3 has 16 residues. J was trimmed by 4 bases and V by 5 bases; bases with no gene match: 10. Germline CDR1 and CDR2: SEHNR and FQNEAQ (reference sequence). The clonotype originates from a man younger than 45 who received the YFV17D yellow fever vaccine. This chain uses TRBV7-9 with TRBJ2-3, with 9 nucleotides matching TRBD1. Sequences were derived from PBMCs, sampled 15 days after the yellow fever booster vaccination. In nucleotides, the CDR3 is TGTGCCAGCAGCCCCCCCACAGGGGGCGCGGCAGATACGCAGTATTTT. It yields the protein CASSPPTGGAADTQYF.